This TCR beta chain was sequenced in a study of T cell responses to AZD1222 COVID-19 vaccine. Whole-study results and caveats: Regions left unmutated in variants are reportedly the target of nearly half of spike-specific TCRs.

About this clone itself: Its antigen is currently unknown.

V shed 1 base and J 6 bases; nucleotides not matched to a gene: 5. CDR1 and CDR2 from the germline V gene are LGHNA and YSLEER. The CDR3 covers 15 residues. The table came from immunoSEQ multiplex PCR; TCRdb's copy has only in-frame clones and leaves some out. This sample has around 95,000 clones, with around 87% found just once. This chain connects TRBV4-3 to TRBJ2-1, with TRBD2 matching over 8 bases. The starting material was peripheral blood, obtained on day 0 of MenACWY control vaccination. This sequence originates from an adult in good health. The CDR3 DNA is TGCGCCAGCAGCCAAGCAAGCGGGGGTCTCAATGAGCAGTTCTTC. Translation: CASSQASGGLNEQFF.